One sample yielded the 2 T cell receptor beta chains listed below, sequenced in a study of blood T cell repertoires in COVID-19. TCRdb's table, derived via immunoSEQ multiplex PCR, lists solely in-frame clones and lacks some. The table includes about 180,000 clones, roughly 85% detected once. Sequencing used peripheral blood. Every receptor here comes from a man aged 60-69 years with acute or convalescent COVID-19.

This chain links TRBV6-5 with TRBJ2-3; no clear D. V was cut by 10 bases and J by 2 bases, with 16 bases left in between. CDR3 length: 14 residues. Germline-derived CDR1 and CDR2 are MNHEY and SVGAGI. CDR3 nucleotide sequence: TGTGCCACCACTCCCGGGTCCCACACAGATACGCAGTATTTT. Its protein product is CATTPGSHTDTQYF.

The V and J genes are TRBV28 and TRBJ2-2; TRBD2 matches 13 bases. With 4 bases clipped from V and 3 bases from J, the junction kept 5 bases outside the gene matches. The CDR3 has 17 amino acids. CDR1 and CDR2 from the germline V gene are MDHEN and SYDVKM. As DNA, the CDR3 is TGTGCCAGCAGTTCCCCGGGACTAGCGGGATACACCGGGGAGCTGTTTTTT. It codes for CASSSPGLAGYTGELFF.